This TCR beta chain was sequenced for a study of cytomegalovirus exposure and HLA in healthy donors. The donors were healthy bone marrow donors. Remarks on this clone: The target antigen is unknown.

This CDR3 has 15 residues. The V gene lost 3 bases and the J gene lost 2 bases, with 12 bases spanning the gap. Germline V gene data show CDR1 as SGHRS and CDR2 as YFSETQ. The PCR used 60 Vbeta and 13 Jbeta primers. Data came from immunoSEQ multiplex PCR; TCRdb stores just in-frame clones and leaves some out. The sample data list 100,000 to 150,000 clones. Study-level findings and limits: A cluster of highly shared sequence variants was likely a sequencing artifact. Cytomegalovirus-associated status was assigned to approximately 160 TCR beta chains.

The chain combines TRBV5-1 with TRBJ2-1; weak D call: TRBD2 (5 bases). What was sequenced was PBMCs. This receptor was taken from a woman between 35 and 50 years old in good health and CMV-seronegative. CDR3 in DNA: TGCGCCAGCAGCTATCTAGCCACTACCTACAATGAGCAGTTCTTC. Translated, it gives CASSYLATTYNEQFF.